The 25 T cell receptor beta chains below were found in one sample sequenced in a study of shared clonotypes between healthy human individuals. This table comes from immunoSEQ multiplex PCR, and its TCRdb copy is limited to in-frame clones, with some not included. This sample yields around 500,000 clones, of which around three quarters are seen a single time; approximately 12% belongs to the top ten. The sample comprised PBMCs. These receptors were taken from a woman between 40 and 50 years old in good health. Some clones in this sample may be carry-over from other donors' samples.

This clone was seen at least ten times. The V gene is TRBV27, the J gene TRBJ2-3, with D hard to call. CDR1 MNHEY and CDR2 SMNVEV come from the germline V gene (reference sequence). This CDR3 is built from 15 residues. Trimming shortened V by 7 bases and J by 4 bases, and 18 bases separated the two germline ends. The chain's CDR3 is CASNPQRTGADTQYF. The CDR3 DNA reads TGTGCCAGCAACCCACAAAGAACGGGCGCAGATACGCAGTATTTT.

This clone appeared once. The chain combines TRBV6-6 with TRBJ2-2; tentatively, D is TRBD1 (6 bases). This CDR3 has 15 amino acids. V was pared by 0 bases and J by 4 bases, with 9 bases between. Germline CDR1 is MNHNY and CDR2 is SVGAGI (reference sequence). The CDR3, as DNA: TGTGCCAGCAGTTACTCTGGACAGATCACCGGGGAGCTGTTTTTT. Translation: CASSYSGQITGELFF.

This clone was picked up a small number of times. This chain connects TRBV11-1 to TRBJ2-7; D might be TRBD1 (5 bases). There are 13 residues in the CDR3. Trimming took 5 bases from V and 2 from J, leaving 10 bases between them. CDR1 SGHAT and CDR2 FQDESV come from the germline V gene (reference sequence). The CDR3 coding sequence is TGTGCCAGCAGCGTGGGCAGGGCCTACGAGCAGTACTTC. Protein product: CASSVGRAYEQYF.

The V and J genes are TRBV14 and TRBJ2-2; 12 bases align to TRBD2. Germline V CDR1 and CDR2: SGHDN, FVKESK. The CDR3 sequence is 15 residues long. Unmatched junction bases numbered 0, after V lost 2 bases and J lost 5 bases. The CDR3 nucleotides are TGTGCCAGCAGCCAACTAGCGGGAGGGACCGGGGAGCTGTTTTTT. It is translated as CASSQLAGGTGELFF.

The V and J genes are TRBV9 and TRBJ2-5; D possibly corresponds to TRBD1 (5 bases). Trimming took off 4 bases at V and 5 bases at J, with 15 bases between the two ends. Germline CDR1 SGDLS, CDR2 YYNGEE. This CDR3 contains 14 residues. The CDR3 nucleotides are TGTGCCAGCAGCTCCTTGGACACCCTGGAGACCCAGTACTTC. It encodes CASSSLDTLETQYF.

The chain links TRBV25-1 to TRBJ1-1; D remains ambiguous. This CDR3 region has 13 residues. The V end lost 7 bases, the J end lost 0 bases, and 9 bases lay between the germline ends. Germline loops: CDR1 MGHDK, CDR2 SYGVNS. The CDR3 DNA follows: TGTGCCAGCAATGGCAGAGTGAACACTGAAGCTTTCTTT. This gives the protein CASNGRVNTEAFF.

This clone came up a few times. The genes are TRBV5-1 and TRBJ1-2; D possibly corresponds to TRBD1 (6 bases). From germline, CDR1 is SGHRS and CDR2 YFSETQ. CDR3 length equals 15 residues. Trimming cost V 0 bases and J 6 bases, with 15 bases left between them. The CDR3 DNA follows: TGCGCCAGCAGCTTGGAGGGGGACCCTAGTCATGGCTACACCTTC. It translates to CASSLEGDPSHGYTF.

V and J are TRBV5-4 and TRBJ1-4; no clear D. This CDR3 is 15 amino acids long. Trimming removed 0 bases from V and 3 bases from J, with 9 bases in between. The V gene's germline CDR1 is SGHNT and CDR2 YYREEE (reference sequence). The CDR3 nucleotides are TGTGCCAGCAGCTTGGGATGGGCGGCTAATGAAAAACTGTTTTTT. Its translation is CASSLGWAANEKLFF.

This clone was counted only a few times. V is TRBV10-3 and J is TRBJ1-1; D remains unclear. The CDR3 contains 13 residues. Trimming shortened V by 4 bases and J by 4 bases, and 10 bases separated the two germline ends. Germline V gene lookup returns CDR1 ENHRY and CDR2 SYGVKD. The CDR3 reads CAISAEPSTEAFF. For the CDR3, the DNA is TGTGCCATCAGTGCGGAACCCTCCACTGAAGCTTTCTTT.

The chain is built from TRBV6-1 and TRBJ1-5, with D maybe TRBD1 (6 bases). The length of the CDR3 is 14 residues. Germline assignment: CDR1 MNHNS and CDR2 SASEGT. Trimming removed 7 bases at V and 3 bases at J, with 13 bases between. CDR3 sequence (DNA): TGTGCCAGCACGGGGGCAGGGCCCAATCAGCCCCAGCATTTT. Translation: CASTGAGPNQPQHF.

With regard to this clone: The sample contains more than one DNA sequence encoding this CDR3. This chain links TRBV18 with TRBJ1-2; 9 nucleotides line up with TRBD1. The V gene end was trimmed by 3 bases and the J gene end by 4 bases; junction bases not matched to a gene: 3. The CDR3 consists of 14 residues. Germline loops: CDR1 KGHSH, CDR2 LQKENI. The CDR3 nucleotides are TGTGCCAGCTCACCGGGACAGGGACCCTATGGCTACACCTTC. This codes for CASSPGQGPYGYTF.

V gene TRBV7-3 combines with J gene TRBJ2-4; TRBD1 or TRBD2 may be the D gene (5 bases each). This CDR3 is built from 14 residues. Looked up from germline, CDR1 is SGHTA and CDR2 is FQGTGA. Trimming removed 2 bases from V and 8 bases from J, with 13 bases in between. This chain's CDR3 is CASSLEGAGDIQYF. The CDR3 coding sequence is TGTGCCAGCAGCTTAGAAGGGGCCGGGGACATTCAGTACTTC.

This clone was seen more than once but under ten times. This chain links TRBV11-3 with TRBJ2-5, with 11 bases identical to TRBD2. Per the germline V gene, CDR1 is SGHNT and CDR2 is YENEEA. Trimming took 4 bases from V and 5 from J; bases not matched to a gene: 9. The CDR3 sequence is 16 residues long. The CDR3 sequence is CASSSGTSGQSETQYF. For the CDR3, the DNA is TGTGCCAGCAGCTCCGGGACTAGCGGCCAGTCGGAGACCCAGTACTTC.

This chain joins TRBV5-8 and TRBJ1-2; D unclear. Per germline, CDR1 SGHTS and CDR2 YDEGEE. The CDR3 is 16 amino acids. V was trimmed by 3 bases and J by 8 bases, leaving 23 bases between them. CDR3: CASSSPDRVLQGGYTF. CDR3 DNA sequence: TGTGCCAGCAGCTCACCGGACCGGGTTCTCCAAGGAGGCTACACCTTC.

J is TRBJ2-2 and V is TRBV7-2; 7 bases map to TRBD1. J lost 0 bases, V lost 5 bases, and 3 bases had no gene match. There are 15 residues in the CDR3. Germline lookup yields CDR1 SGHTA and CDR2 FQGNSA. The CDR3 nucleotides read TGTGCCAGCAGCCAGGGACAGACGAACACCGGGGAGCTGTTTTTT. The encoded protein is CASSQGQTNTGELFF.

This chain links TRBV5-1 with TRBJ2-1; TRBD2 matches 11 bases. Trimming at V came to 4 bases and at J to 9 bases, leaving 6 bases not matched to a gene. Looked up from germline, CDR1 is SGHRS and CDR2 is YFSETQ. The CDR3 totals 14 residues. In nucleotides, the CDR3 is TGCGCCAGCAGCCTCGGACTAGCGGGTACTGAGCAGTTCTTC. Its translation is CASSLGLAGTEQFF.

The chain recombines TRBV27 with TRBJ2-5, with D tentatively TRBD1 (5 bases). The end of the DNA fits TRBJ2-7 better, so the J call may be wrong. CDR3 length: 14 residues. Germline V CDR1 and CDR2: MNHEY, SMNVEV (reference sequence). The CDR3 DNA reads as TGTGCCAGCAGTTTTGCAGGGCTCTCCTACGAGCAGTACTTC. Translation gives CASSFAGLSYEQYF.

The chain uses TRBV5-6 and TRBJ2-1; TRBD1 agrees at 10 bases. Germline V gene sequence: CDR1 SGHDT, CDR2 YYEEEE. The CDR3 extends over 14 amino acids. V trimming: 1 base; J trimming: 10 bases; junction bases outside the gene matches: 5. CDR3 sequence reads: CASSLSGTGAEQFF. DNA of the CDR3: TGTGCCAGCAGCTTGTCGGGGACAGGGGCGGAGCAGTTCTTC.

The chain links TRBV7-9 to TRBJ2-1; D may match TRBD1 or TRBD2 (6 bases each). The V end lost 5 bases, the J end lost 5 bases, and 19 bases lay between the germline ends. This CDR3 has 16 residues. In germline, CDR1 is SEHNR, CDR2 FQNEAQ (reference sequence). Here the CDR3 DNA reads TGTGCCAGCAGCGGGCGACAGGAGCGGGTTCACAATGAGCAGTTCTTC. Its translation is CASSGRQERVHNEQFF.

The chain recombines TRBV6-4 with TRBJ2-6, with D possibly matching TRBD1 (6 bases). The length of the CDR3 is 17 residues. Trimming removed 6 bases at V and 4 bases at J, with 19 bases between. CDR1 and CDR2 (germline): MRHNA, SNTAGT. CDR3 in amino acids: CASSPTGSGTGANVLTF. CDR3 sequence (DNA): TGTGCCAGCAGCCCAACAGGGTCGGGGACAGGGGCCAACGTCCTGACTTTC.

This sequence joins TRBV25-1 and TRBJ2-6, with D hard to call. The CDR3 is made up of 15 amino acids. The V end was cut by 5 bases, the J end by 0 bases, with 8 bases between. The germline CDR1 and CDR2 sequences are MGHDK and SYGVNS. The CDR3 DNA sequence: TGTGCCAGCAGTAGCCCGACCTCTGGGGCCAACGTCCTGACTTTC. It specifies CASSSPTSGANVLTF.

In regard to this clone: The same CDR3 also results from other DNA sequences found in this sample. This chain connects TRBV11-2 to TRBJ1-5; 8 bases are shared with TRBD1. V lost 5 bases, J lost 4 bases, and 7 bases stayed unmatched. This CDR3 region has 15 residues. Per the germline V gene, CDR1 is SGHAT and CDR2 is FQNNGV. For the CDR3, the DNA is TGTGCCAGCAGCCCGGACAGGGTTGGAAATCAGCCCCAGCATTTT. This codes for CASSPDRVGNQPQHF.

This rearrangement joins TRBV5-1 to TRBJ2-4; 9 positions agree with TRBD1. Germline loops: CDR1 SGHRS, CDR2 YFSETQ. After removal of 4 bases from V and 6 bases from J, the junction contained 5 bases not matched to a gene. This CDR3 is built from 14 residues. CDR3: CASSPGTGLNIQYF. CDR3 bases: TGCGCCAGCAGCCCGGGGACAGGGCTAAACATTCAGTACTTC.

The gene calls are TRBV18 and TRBJ1-2, with D perhaps TRBD1 (6 bases). CDR1 and CDR2 from the germline V gene are KGHSH and LQKENI. CDR3 length equals 14 residues. The germline V and J ends were trimmed by 2 bases and 2 bases, with 9 bases remaining between them. CDR3 protein: CASSPGTTNYGYTF. The CDR3, as DNA: TGTGCCAGCTCACCAGGGACAACGAACTATGGCTACACCTTC.

V is TRBV6-1 and J is TRBJ2-7; the match to TRBD2 covers 9 bases. Germline lookup yields CDR1 MNHNS and CDR2 SASEGT. CDR3 size: 15 residues. Trimming took 0 bases from V and 4 from J; bases not matched to a gene: 4. DNA for the CDR3: TGTGCCAGCAGTGAAGCGTGGCGGGAGGGATACGAGCAGTACTTC. It codes for CASSEAWREGYEQYF.